These 20 T cell receptor beta chains were all obtained from the same sample, sequenced in a study of graft-versus-host responses after intestinal transplantation. For these receptors, no antigen is known. Some clones are missing from TCRdb's copy, which holds only in-frame ones; the method was immunoSEQ multiplex PCR. Among some 140,000 clones listed, 85% to 95% were seen once. The source material was unstimulated CD4+ T cells sorted from spleen or lymph node cells, sampled before intestinal transplant. These receptors were obtained from a human donor who received an intestinal transplant.

V and J are TRBV29-1 and TRBJ2-7; tentatively, D is TRBD2 (6 bases). The assigned J gene may be wrong: the sequence end matches TRBJ2-1 better. The CDR3 totals 15 residues. Per germline, CDR1 SQVTM and CDR2 ANQGSEA. CDR3 sequence: CSVEVSQGGGNEQFF. In DNA, the CDR3 is TGCAGCGTTGAAGTCTCCCAGGGAGGCGGCAATGAGCAGTTCTTC.

The V gene is TRBV28, the J gene TRBJ2-2, with D possibly matching TRBD2 (6 bases). Trimming took 3 bases from V and 3 from J, leaving 11 bases between them. CDR3 length: 15 residues. Germline V CDR1 and CDR2: MDHEN, SYDVKM. CDR3 in DNA: TGTGCCAGCAGTTTGGGCGGGACCTACACCGGGGAGCTGTTTTTT. It translates to CASSLGGTYTGELFF.

This clone was seen a single time. Its ends do not fully match the called genes, so a read error is possible. The chain links TRBV5-1 to TRBJ2-3; 8 nucleotides align to TRBD2. The CDR3 contains 14 residues. Germline V gene lookup returns CDR1 SGHRS and CDR2 YFSETQ. This CDR3 is CATTAGDATNTQYF. CDR3 bases: TGCGCCACCACAGCGGGAGACGCCACAAATACGCAGTATTTT.

Only a few counts were recorded for this clone. The chain employs TRBV10-2 and TRBJ2-7; 7 positions agree with TRBD2. Germline-derived CDR1 and CDR2 are WSHSY and SAAADI. Trimming removed 7 bases from V and 3 bases from J; junction bases left unmatched: 9. This CDR3 region has 14 residues. CDR3 DNA: TGCGCCAGCACCGGACTAGGCGGGAGCTACGAGCAGTACTTC. Translation: CASTGLGGSYEQYF.

Only one count was recorded for this clone. The V call is TRBV12-5, the J call TRBJ2-2; D might be TRBD2 (5 bases). Between the trimmed V and J ends, which lost 0 bases and 5 bases, there was a span of 10 bases. The CDR3 totals 15 residues. Per the germline V gene, CDR1 is LGHNT and CDR2 is FRNRAP. The CDR3 region has the DNA TGTGCTAGTGGTTTGGTACGGTCGGGGACCGGGGAGCTGTTTTTT. This sequence encodes CASGLVRSGTGELFF.

The rearrangement uses TRBV18 and TRBJ2-7; 7 nucleotides match TRBD1. CDR1 is KGHSH and CDR2 is LQKENI in the germline V gene. The CDR3 has 14 residues. V gave up 3 bases and J gave up 9 bases; unmatched junction bases: 11. The CDR3 loop is CASSPLEGAVAQYF. CDR3 coding DNA: TGTGCCAGCTCACCCCTCGAGGGGGCGGTTGCGCAGTACTTC.

This chain links TRBV4-3 with TRBJ1-4; possibly TRBD1 for D (5 bases). Germline assignment: CDR1 LGHNA and CDR2 YSLEER. Between the trimmed V and J ends, which lost 3 bases and 4 bases, there was a span of 12 bases. CDR3 length: 15 amino acids. The CDR3 protein is CASSQSNRINEKLFF. The CDR3 DNA reads as TGCGCCAGCAGCCAGTCGAACAGGATTAATGAAAAACTGTTTTTT.

The V call is TRBV2, the J call TRBJ1-2; 10 nucleotides agree with TRBD1. The V gene's germline CDR1 is SNHLY and CDR2 FYNNEI. The CDR3 spans 19 residues. The V and J ends lost 0 bases and 6 bases, in that order; junction bases with no gene match: 16. In DNA, the CDR3 is TGTGCCAGCAGTGAAGCGCCGGGACAGGGGAGCGTGGGTTCGGATGGCTACACCTTC. This encodes CASSEAPGQGSVGSDGYTF.

This clone has just one count. The chain joins TRBV5-1 to TRBJ2-5; the match to TRBD1 covers 7 bases. The end of the DNA fits TRBJ2-7 better, so the J call may be wrong. The CDR3 runs 15 residues. CDR1 and CDR2 (germline): SGHRS, YFSETQ. The chain's CDR3 is CASSSLRDSLYEQYF. As DNA, the CDR3 is TGCGCCAGCAGCTCCCTCCGGGACAGCCTCTACGAGCAGTACTTC.

This chain connects TRBV27 to TRBJ2-7, with D perhaps TRBD1 (6 bases). Trimming took 5 bases from V and 3 from J, leaving 11 bases between them. Germline V gene lookup returns CDR1 MNHEY and CDR2 SMNVEV (reference sequence). The CDR3 runs to 13 residues. CDR3: CASSRQADYEQYF. The CDR3 bases are TGTGCCAGCAGTAGACAGGCCGACTACGAGCAGTACTTC.

In this sample, this clone turned up a few times. V usage is TRBV10-3 and J usage is TRBJ1-1; D gene unclear. V lost 8 bases and J 3 bases, leaving 13 bases between the germline ends. CDR1 and CDR2 (germline): ENHRY, SYGVKD. The CDR3 runs 13 residues. CDR3 coding DNA: TGTGCCATCGGTCGAGTTCGTGACACTGAAGCTTTCTTT. Encoded protein: CAIGRVRDTEAFF.

V usage is TRBV5-4 and J usage is TRBJ2-7; TRBD2 aligns across 14 bases. J lost 2 bases, V lost 4 bases, and 2 bases had no gene match. The CDR3 loop spans 15 amino acids. Germline loops: CDR1 SGHNT, CDR2 YYREEE (reference sequence). This CDR3 is CASSRTSGRPYEQYF. CDR3 bases: TGTGCCAGCAGCCGGACTAGCGGGAGGCCCTACGAGCAGTACTTC.

The chain carries TRBV30 and TRBJ2-1; D may be TRBD2 (5 bases). The CDR3 loop spans 16 amino acids. The V and J ends lost 2 bases and 6 bases respectively, with 20 bases between them. Looked up from germline, CDR1 is GTSNPN and CDR2 is SVGIG (reference sequence). In DNA form, the CDR3 reads TGTGCCTGGAGTACGGACTCAGGAGGCTGGGGCAATGAGCAGTTCTTC. Residues: CAWSTDSGGWGNEQFF.

The chain recombines TRBV5-1 with TRBJ2-7; the D gene is possibly TRBD1 (5 bases). CDR1 and CDR2 from the germline V gene are SGHRS and YFSETQ. Trimming cost V 3 bases and J 4 bases, with 20 bases left between them. The CDR3 runs 16 residues. CDR3 DNA: TGCGCCAGCAGCTCAGAGCAGGGCGGTGGTTCATACGAGCAGTACTTC. Translating gives CASSSEQGGGSYEQYF.

V is TRBV11-2 and J is TRBJ1-1; unclear D gene. Deletions cut 5 bases from V and 8 bases from J, with 18 bases between. Germline CDR1 reads SGHAT; CDR2 reads FQNNGV. CDR3 length: 14 residues. The CDR3 DNA reads as TGTGCCAGCAGCCCGAGGTTTGCAGGAGACGAAGCTTTCTTT. It encodes CASSPRFAGDEAFF.

This CDR3 is CASSPKNTGELFF. CDR3 sequence (DNA): TGTGCCAGCTCACCCAAGAACACCGGGGAGCTGTTTTTT. The chain uses TRBV18 and TRBJ2-2, with D uncertain. CDR1 and CDR2 from the germline V gene are KGHSH and LQKENI. The CDR3 is 13 amino acids. V was shortened by 3 bases and J by 1 base, with 3 bases between the two germline ends.

This clone was seen a single time. The junction departs from the called germline gene at one end, perhaps through a read error. The genes are TRBV7-3 and TRBJ1-1; maybe TRBD1 (6 bases). Germline loops: CDR1 SGHTA, CDR2 FQGTGA. This CDR3 contains 15 residues. The chain's CDR3 is CASSLTTGSSTEAFF. For the CDR3, the DNA is TGTGCCAGCAGCCTAACGACAGGTTCAAGCACTGAAGCTTTCTTT.

The V and J genes are TRBV11-1 and TRBJ2-5; TRBD1 or TRBD2 may be the D gene (5 bases each). V was pared by 5 bases and J by 4 bases, with 14 bases between. The CDR3 covers 14 residues. CDR1 and CDR2 (germline): SGHAT, FQDESV (reference sequence). This CDR3 reads CASSPQTRGETQYF. The CDR3 coding sequence is TGTGCCAGCAGCCCGCAAACTAGGGGAGAGACCCAGTACTTC.

In its sample, this clone was seen once. This rearrangement joins TRBV19 to TRBJ2-7, with D tentatively TRBD2 (6 bases). Trimming removed 2 bases at V and 3 bases at J, with 8 bases between. This CDR3 has 13 residues. CDR1 LNHDA and CDR2 SQIVND come from the germline V gene (reference sequence). The CDR3 reads CASSIRGIYEQYF. The CDR3 coding sequence is TGTGCCAGTAGTATACGGGGGATCTACGAGCAGTACTTC. Complete variable domain (other parts from reference TRBV19 and TRBJ2-7): DGGITQSPKYLFRKEGQNVTLSCEQNLNHDAMYWYRQDPGQGLRLIYYSQIVNDFQKGDIAEGYSVSREKKESFPLTVTSAQKNPTAFYLCASSIRGIYEQYFGPGTRLTVT.

The V and J genes are TRBV6-5 and TRBJ2-3; 7 bases match TRBD1. CDR1 MNHEY and CDR2 SVGAGI come from the germline V gene. The CDR3 is 14 residues long. With V trimmed by 4 bases and J by 3 bases, 4 bases remained unmatched. The CDR3 region has the DNA TGTGCCAGCAGTTTTGGGACAGCTACAGATACGCAGTATTTT. Its translation is CASSFGTATDTQYF.